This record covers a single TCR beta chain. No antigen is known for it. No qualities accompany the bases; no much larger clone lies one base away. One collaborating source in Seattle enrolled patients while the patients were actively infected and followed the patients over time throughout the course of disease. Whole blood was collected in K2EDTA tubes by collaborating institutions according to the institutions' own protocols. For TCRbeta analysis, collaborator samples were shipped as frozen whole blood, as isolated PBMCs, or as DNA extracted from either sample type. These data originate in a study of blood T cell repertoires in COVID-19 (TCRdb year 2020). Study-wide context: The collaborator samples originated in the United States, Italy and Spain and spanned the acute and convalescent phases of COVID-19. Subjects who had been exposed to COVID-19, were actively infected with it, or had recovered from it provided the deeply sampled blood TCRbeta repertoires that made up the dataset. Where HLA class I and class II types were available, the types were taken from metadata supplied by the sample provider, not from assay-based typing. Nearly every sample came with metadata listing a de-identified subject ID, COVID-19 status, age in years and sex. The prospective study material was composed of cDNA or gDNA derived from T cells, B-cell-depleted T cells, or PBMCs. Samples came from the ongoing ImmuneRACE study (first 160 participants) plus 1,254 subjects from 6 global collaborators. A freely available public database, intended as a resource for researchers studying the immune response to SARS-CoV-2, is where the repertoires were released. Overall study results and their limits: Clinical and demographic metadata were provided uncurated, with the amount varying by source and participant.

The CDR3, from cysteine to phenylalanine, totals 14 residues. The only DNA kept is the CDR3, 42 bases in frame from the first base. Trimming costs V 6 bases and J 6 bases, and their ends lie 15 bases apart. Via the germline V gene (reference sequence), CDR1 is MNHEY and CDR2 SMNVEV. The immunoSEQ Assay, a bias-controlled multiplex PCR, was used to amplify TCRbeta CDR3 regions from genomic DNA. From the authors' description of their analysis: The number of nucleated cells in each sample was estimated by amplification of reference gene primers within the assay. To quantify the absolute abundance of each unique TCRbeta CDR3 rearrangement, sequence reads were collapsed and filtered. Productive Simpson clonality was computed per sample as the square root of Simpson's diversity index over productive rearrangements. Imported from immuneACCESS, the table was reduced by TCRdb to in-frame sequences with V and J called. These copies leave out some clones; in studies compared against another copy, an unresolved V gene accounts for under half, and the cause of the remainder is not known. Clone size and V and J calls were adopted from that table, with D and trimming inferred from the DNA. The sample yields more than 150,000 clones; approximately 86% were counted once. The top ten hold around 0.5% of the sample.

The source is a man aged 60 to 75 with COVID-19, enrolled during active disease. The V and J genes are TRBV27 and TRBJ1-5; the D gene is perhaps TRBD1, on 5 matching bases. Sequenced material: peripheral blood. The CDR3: CASRARVDGQPQHF. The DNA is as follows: TGTGCCAGCAGGGCCAGGGTCGATGGTCAGCCCCAGCATTTT.